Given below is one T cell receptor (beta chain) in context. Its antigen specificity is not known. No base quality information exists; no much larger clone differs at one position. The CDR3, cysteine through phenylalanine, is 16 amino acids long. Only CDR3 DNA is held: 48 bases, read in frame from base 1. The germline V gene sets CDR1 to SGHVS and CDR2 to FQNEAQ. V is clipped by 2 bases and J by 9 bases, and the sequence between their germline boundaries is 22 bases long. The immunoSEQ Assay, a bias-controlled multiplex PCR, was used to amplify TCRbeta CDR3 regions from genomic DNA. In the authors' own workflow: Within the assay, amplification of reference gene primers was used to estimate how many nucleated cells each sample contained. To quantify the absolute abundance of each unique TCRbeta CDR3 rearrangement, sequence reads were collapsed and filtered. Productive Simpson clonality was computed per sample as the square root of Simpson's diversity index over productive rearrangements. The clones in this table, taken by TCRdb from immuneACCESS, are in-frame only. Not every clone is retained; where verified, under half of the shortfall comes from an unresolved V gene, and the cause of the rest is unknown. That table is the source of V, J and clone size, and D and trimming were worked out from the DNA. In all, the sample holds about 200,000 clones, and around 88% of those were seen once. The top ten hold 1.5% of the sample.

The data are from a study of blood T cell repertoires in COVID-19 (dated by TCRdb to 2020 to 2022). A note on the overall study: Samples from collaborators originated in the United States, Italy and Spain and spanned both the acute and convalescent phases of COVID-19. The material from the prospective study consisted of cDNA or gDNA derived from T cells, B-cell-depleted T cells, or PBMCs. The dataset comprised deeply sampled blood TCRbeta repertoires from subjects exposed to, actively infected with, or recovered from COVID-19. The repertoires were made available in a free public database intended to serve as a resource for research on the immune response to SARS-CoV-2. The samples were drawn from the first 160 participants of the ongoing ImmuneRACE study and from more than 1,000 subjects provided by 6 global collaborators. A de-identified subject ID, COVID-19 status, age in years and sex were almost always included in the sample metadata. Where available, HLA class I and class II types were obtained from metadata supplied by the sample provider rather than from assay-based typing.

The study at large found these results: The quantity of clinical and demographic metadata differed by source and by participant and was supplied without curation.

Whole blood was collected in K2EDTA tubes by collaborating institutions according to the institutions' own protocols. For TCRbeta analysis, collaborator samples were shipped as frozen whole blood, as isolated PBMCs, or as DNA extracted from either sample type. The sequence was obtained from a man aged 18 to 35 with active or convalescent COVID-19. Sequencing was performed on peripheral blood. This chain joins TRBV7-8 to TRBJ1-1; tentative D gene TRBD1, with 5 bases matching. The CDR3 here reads CASSLTQPYSGGKAFF. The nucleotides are TGTGCCAGCAGCTTAACACAACCGTACTCGGGGGGGAAAGCTTTCTTT.